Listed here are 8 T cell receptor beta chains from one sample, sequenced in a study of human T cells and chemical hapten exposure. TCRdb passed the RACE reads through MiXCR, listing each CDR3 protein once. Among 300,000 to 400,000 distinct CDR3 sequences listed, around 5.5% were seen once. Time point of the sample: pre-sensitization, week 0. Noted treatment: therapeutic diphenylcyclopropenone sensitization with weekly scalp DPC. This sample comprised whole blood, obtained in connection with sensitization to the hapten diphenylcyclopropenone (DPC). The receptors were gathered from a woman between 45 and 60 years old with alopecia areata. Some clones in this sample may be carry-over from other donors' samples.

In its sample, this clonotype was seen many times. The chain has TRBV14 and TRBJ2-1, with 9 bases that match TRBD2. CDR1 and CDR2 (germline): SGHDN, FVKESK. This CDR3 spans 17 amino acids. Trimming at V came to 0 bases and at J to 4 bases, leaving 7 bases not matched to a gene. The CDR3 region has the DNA TGTGCCAGCAGCCAAGATTTGGCGGGGGGGCCGTACAATGAGCAGTTCTTC. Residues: CASSQDLAGGPYNEQFF.

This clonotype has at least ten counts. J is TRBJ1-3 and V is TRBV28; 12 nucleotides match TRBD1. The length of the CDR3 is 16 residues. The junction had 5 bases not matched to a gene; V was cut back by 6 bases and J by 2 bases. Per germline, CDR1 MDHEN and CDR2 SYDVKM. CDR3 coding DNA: TGTGCCAGCAGCGGGACAGGGGGCTATACTGGAAACACCATATATTTT. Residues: CASSGTGGYTGNTIYF. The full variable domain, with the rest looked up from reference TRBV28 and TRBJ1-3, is DVKVTQSSRYLVKRTGEKVFLECVQDMDHENMFWYRQDPGLGLRLIYFSYDVKMKEKGDIPEGYSVSREKKERFSLILESASTNQTSMYLCASSGTGGYTGNTIYFGEGSWLTVV.

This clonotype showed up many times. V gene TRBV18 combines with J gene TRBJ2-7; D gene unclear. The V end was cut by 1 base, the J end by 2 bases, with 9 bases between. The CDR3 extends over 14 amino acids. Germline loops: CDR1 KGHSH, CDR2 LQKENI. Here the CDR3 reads CASSPRAGAYEQYF. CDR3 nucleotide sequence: TGTGCCAGCTCACCACGCGCCGGAGCCTACGAGCAGTACTTC.

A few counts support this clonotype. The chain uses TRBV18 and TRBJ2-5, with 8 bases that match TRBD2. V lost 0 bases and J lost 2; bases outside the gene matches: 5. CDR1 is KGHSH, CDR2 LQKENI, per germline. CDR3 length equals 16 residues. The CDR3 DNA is TGTGCCAGCTCACCACCCCGCACGGGGGGGCAAGAGACCCAGTACTTC. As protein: CASSPPRTGGQETQYF.

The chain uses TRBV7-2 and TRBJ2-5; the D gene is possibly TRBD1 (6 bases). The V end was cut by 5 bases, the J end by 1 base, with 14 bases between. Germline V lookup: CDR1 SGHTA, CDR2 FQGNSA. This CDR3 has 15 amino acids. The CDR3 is CASSLGAAPQETQYF. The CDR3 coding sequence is TGTGCCAGCAGCCTGGGGGCGGCTCCCCAAGAGACCCAGTACTTC.

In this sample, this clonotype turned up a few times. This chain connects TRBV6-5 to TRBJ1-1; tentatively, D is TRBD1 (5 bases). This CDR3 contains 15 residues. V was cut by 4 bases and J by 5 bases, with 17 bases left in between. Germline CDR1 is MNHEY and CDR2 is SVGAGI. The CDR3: CASSLSGGGSTEAFF. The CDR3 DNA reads TGTGCCAGCAGTTTATCGGGGGGGGGTAGTACTGAAGCTTTCTTT.

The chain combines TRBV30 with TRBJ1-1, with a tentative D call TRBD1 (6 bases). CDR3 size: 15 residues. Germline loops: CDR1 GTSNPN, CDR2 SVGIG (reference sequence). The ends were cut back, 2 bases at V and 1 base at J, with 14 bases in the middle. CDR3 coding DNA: TGTGCCTGGAGTATCCGGACAGTGGGGAACACTGAAGCTTTCTTT. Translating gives CAWSIRTVGNTEAFF.

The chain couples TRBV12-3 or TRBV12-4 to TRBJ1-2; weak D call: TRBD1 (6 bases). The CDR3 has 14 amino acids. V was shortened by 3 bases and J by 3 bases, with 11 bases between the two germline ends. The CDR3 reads CASSLAQGHYGYTF. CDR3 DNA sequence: TGTGCCAGCAGTTTGGCTCAGGGGCACTATGGCTACACCTTC.